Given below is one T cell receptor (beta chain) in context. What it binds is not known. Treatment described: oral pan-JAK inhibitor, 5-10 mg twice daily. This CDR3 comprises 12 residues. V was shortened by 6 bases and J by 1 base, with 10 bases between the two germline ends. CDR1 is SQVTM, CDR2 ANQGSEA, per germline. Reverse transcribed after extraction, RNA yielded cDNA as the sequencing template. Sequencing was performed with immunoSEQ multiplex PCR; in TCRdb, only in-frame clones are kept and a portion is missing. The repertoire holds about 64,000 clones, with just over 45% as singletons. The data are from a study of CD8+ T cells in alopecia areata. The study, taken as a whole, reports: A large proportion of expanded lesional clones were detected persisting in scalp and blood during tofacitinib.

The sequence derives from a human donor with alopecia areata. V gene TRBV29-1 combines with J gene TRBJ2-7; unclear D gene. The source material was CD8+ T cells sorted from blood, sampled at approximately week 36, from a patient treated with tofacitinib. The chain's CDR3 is CSVIDGSYEQYF. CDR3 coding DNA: TGCAGCGTCATCGACGGTTCCTACGAGCAGTACTTC.